Presented here are 27 T cell receptor beta chains from one specimen sequenced in a study of graft-versus-host responses after intestinal transplantation. Their target antigens are unknown. Clones were read by immunoSEQ multiplex PCR, and TCRdb kept only the in-frame ones, dropping some. The sample shows about 89,000 clones, roughly 92% of them seen only once. The material sequenced was unstimulated CD4+ T cells sorted from spleen or lymph node cells, taken before intestinal transplant. Receptor source: a human donor who received an intestinal transplant.

This chain joins TRBV7-7 and TRBJ2-5; no clear D. This CDR3 is 13 amino acids long. V dropped 0 bases and J dropped 2 bases, with 4 bases sitting between them. CDR1 is SSHAT, CDR2 FNYEAQ, per germline (reference sequence). The CDR3 region is CASSLARQETQYF. CDR3 sequence (DNA): TGTGCCAGCAGCTTAGCAAGACAAGAGACCCAGTACTTC.

The chain carries TRBV7-7 and TRBJ2-5; 7 bases fit TRBD2. Germline values: CDR1 SSHAT, CDR2 FNYEAQ (reference sequence). CDR3 length equals 15 residues. V trimming: 4 bases; J trimming: 5 bases; junction bases outside the gene matches: 10. The DNA for the CDR3 is TGTGCCAGCAGCTCGACTAGCCAGAGCTTTGAGACCCAGTACTTC. Translation gives CASSSTSQSFETQYF.

In its sample, this clone was seen once. This chain uses TRBV5-1 with TRBJ2-3; 9 nucleotides line up with TRBD1. V trimming: 4 bases; J trimming: 4 bases; junction bases outside the gene matches: 7. The CDR3 is made up of 15 amino acids. The germline gives CDR1 SGHRS, CDR2 YFSETQ. The CDR3 DNA sequence: TGCGCCAGCAGCAGAGGACAGGGGTGGTCAGATACGCAGTATTTT. Protein sequence: CASSRGQGWSDTQYF.

CDR3 in amino acids: CASSPSYTGELFF. The CDR3 coding sequence is TGTGCCAGCAGCCCTTCGTACACCGGGGAGCTGTTTTTT. The chain uses TRBV9 and TRBJ2-2; D ambiguous. Trimming left V 4 bases short and J 3 bases short, with 7 bases between. Germline values: CDR1 SGDLS, CDR2 YYNGEE. CDR3 size: 13 residues.

This rearrangement joins TRBV18 to TRBJ2-5; 7 bases are a match to TRBD2. J lost 4 bases, V lost 2 bases, and 19 bases had no gene match. Looked up from germline, CDR1 is KGHSH and CDR2 is LQKENI. The CDR3 consists of 19 residues. CDR3 sequence: CASSPYPPQSGRERETQYF. The CDR3 nucleotides are TGTGCCAGCTCACCATATCCACCCCAATCGGGGCGGGAGAGAGAGACCCAGTACTTC.

This rearrangement joins TRBV9 to TRBJ1-1; TRBD1 is a possible D gene (6 bases). Trimming left V 0 bases short and J 0 bases short, with 15 bases between. The CDR3 totals 17 residues. Germline CDR1 is SGDLS and CDR2 is YYNGEE. The CDR3 sequence is CASSVAGGGPVNTEAFF. As DNA, the CDR3 is TGTGCCAGCAGCGTAGCCGGGGGCGGGCCCGTGAACACTGAAGCTTTCTTT.

CDR3 sequence reads: CASSASRDRVRGTGELFF. The CDR3 bases are TGTGCCAGCAGTGCCTCCCGGGACAGGGTTCGTGGGACCGGGGAGCTGTTTTTT. This rearrangement joins TRBV27 to TRBJ2-2; 9 bases map to TRBD1. This CDR3 is built from 18 residues. V lost 5 bases to trimming and J lost 5 bases; unmatched junction nucleotides: 15. Germline CDR1 and CDR2: MNHEY and SMNVEV (reference sequence).

The chain carries TRBV11-2 and TRBJ2-2; no clear D gene. V lost 3 bases to trimming and J lost 3 bases, with 20 bases between them. Germline V CDR1 and CDR2: SGHAT, FQNNGV. CDR3 length: 18 residues. The CDR3 DNA reads as TGTGCCAGCAGCTTCTACCTCTCCCAGGCTGGGGACACCGGGGAGCTGTTTTTT. Translation: CASSFYLSQAGDTGELFF.

This chain uses TRBV18 with TRBJ1-5; a weak D match, TRBD1 (6 bases). The CDR3 length is 14 residues. Trimming removed 2 bases from V and 7 bases from J, with 12 bases in between. The germline gives CDR1 KGHSH, CDR2 LQKENI. The CDR3 bases are TGTGCCAGCTCACCAGGGGGGGCTAGCCAGCCCCAGCATTTT. It is translated as CASSPGGASQPQHF.

This sequence joins TRBV5-1 and TRBJ2-5, with D possibly TRBD2 on 5 matching bases. Germline CDR1 SGHRS, CDR2 YFSETQ. This CDR3 region has 16 residues. V was pared by 3 bases and J by 2 bases, with 17 bases between. The CDR3, as DNA: TGCGCCAGCAGCTCGAGCGGTTCTGGAGGTCAAGAGACCCAGTACTTC. It encodes CASSSSGSGGQETQYF.

CDR3 DNA: TGTGCCAGCGCCGTTGGGCTGAACACCGGGGAGCTGTTTTTT. This gives the protein CASAVGLNTGELFF. This rearrangement joins TRBV6-1 to TRBJ2-2, with unresolved D. The CDR3 has 14 residues. The V end was cut by 8 bases, the J end by 1 base, with 11 bases between. Looked up from germline, CDR1 is MNHNS and CDR2 is SASEGT.

This rearrangement joins TRBV6-1 to TRBJ1-5; weak D call: TRBD1 (6 bases). V lost 8 bases, J lost 5 bases, and 19 bases lay in between. The V gene's germline CDR1 is MNHNS and CDR2 SASEGT. The CDR3 has 15 amino acids. The CDR3 DNA reads as TGTGCCAGCTGGGACAATAGGGGCCCGGATCAGCCCCAGCATTTT. Its protein product is CASWDNRGPDQPQHF.

The chain is built from TRBV7-8 and TRBJ2-7, with 8 positions matching TRBD2. Per the germline V gene, CDR1 is SGHVS and CDR2 is FQNEAQ. The CDR3 is made up of 16 amino acids. V shed 3 bases, J shed 1 base, and the junction held 8 bases outside the gene matches. The CDR3 loop reads CASSFGVREGSYEQYF. Here the CDR3 DNA reads TGTGCCAGCAGCTTTGGGGTCCGGGAGGGGTCCTACGAGCAGTACTTC.

This chain links TRBV28 with TRBJ2-5; unclear D gene. In germline, CDR1 is MDHEN, CDR2 SYDVKM. Trimming cost V 4 bases and J 7 bases, with 13 bases left between them. The CDR3 is 13 residues long. CDR3 DNA sequence: TGTGCCAGCAGTTCGGACCCTACGGGGACCCAGTACTTC. Translation gives CASSSDPTGTQYF. The full variable domain, completed using reference TRBV28 and TRBJ2-5, is DVKVTQSSRYLVKRTGEKVFLECVQDMDHENMFWYRQDPGLGLRLIYFSYDVKMKEKGDIPEGYSVSREKKERFSLILESASTNQTSMYLCASSSDPTGTQYFGPGTRLLVL.

V and J are TRBV5-1 and TRBJ1-1; 7 positions agree with TRBD1. Trimming removed 1 base from V and 6 bases from J; junction bases left unmatched: 3. The CDR3 has 13 residues. Germline assignment: CDR1 SGHRS and CDR2 YFSETQ. The CDR3 loop is CASSLSQGAEAFF. CDR3 coding DNA: TGCGCCAGCAGCTTGTCTCAGGGGGCTGAAGCTTTCTTT.

The chain has TRBV10-3 and TRBJ2-7, with TRBD2 identical over 10 bases. The germline gives CDR1 ENHRY, CDR2 SYGVKD. The V and J ends lost 4 bases and 2 bases, in that order; junction bases with no gene match: 14. The CDR3 runs to 18 residues. The CDR3 DNA is TGTGCCATCAGTGCACTAGCGGGACCCTTGGTCGGTACCTACGAGCAGTACTTC. This sequence encodes CAISALAGPLVGTYEQYF.

The CDR3: CASSLGPEQFF. For the CDR3, the DNA is TGCGCCAGCAGCTTGGGGCCTGAGCAGTTCTTC. V gene TRBV5-1 combines with J gene TRBJ2-1; D is uncertain. Trimming removed 0 bases at V and 9 bases at J, with 4 bases between. The CDR3 sequence is 11 residues long. CDR1 is SGHRS, CDR2 YFSETQ, per germline.

The rearrangement links TRBV7-7 to TRBJ1-4; 8 nucleotides match TRBD1. Germline trimming cut 2 bases from V and 8 bases from J; bases unmatched to any gene: 7. The CDR3 is 15 amino acids. Germline CDR1 is SSHAT and CDR2 is FNYEAQ (reference sequence). CDR3: CASSLLARDREKLFF. CDR3 bases: TGTGCCAGCAGCTTATTGGCCCGGGACAGGGAAAAACTGTTTTTT.

This sequence joins TRBV5-1 and TRBJ2-3; D assignment may be TRBD1 or TRBD2 (5 bases each). This CDR3 is 14 amino acids long. The V end was cut by 0 bases, the J end by 6 bases, with 11 bases between. Germline CDR1 SGHRS, CDR2 YFSETQ. This CDR3 is CASSLGRELDTQYF. The CDR3 DNA reads TGCGCCAGCAGCTTGGGCAGGGAGCTGGATACGCAGTATTTT.

CDR3 sequence: CASSSNGRLRAGGTYEQYF. The CDR3 coding sequence is TGTGCCAGTAGCTCTAACGGACGGCTGCGGGCGGGAGGTACCTACGAGCAGTACTTC. The rearrangement links TRBV19 to TRBJ2-7, with 8 bases aligning to TRBD2. Germline trimming cut 6 bases from V and 2 bases from J; bases unmatched to any gene: 21. CDR1 is LNHDA, CDR2 SQIVND, per germline (reference sequence). The CDR3 is made up of 19 amino acids. The full variable domain, rest sourced from reference TRBV19 and TRBJ2-7, is DGGITQSPKYLFRKEGQNVTLSCEQNLNHDAMYWYRQDPGQGLRLIYYSQIVNDFQKGDIAEGYSVSREKKESFPLTVTSAQKNPTAFYLCASSSNGRLRAGGTYEQYFGPGTRLTVT.

V is TRBV18 and J is TRBJ1-1; D might be TRBD1 (6 bases). CDR1 is KGHSH and CDR2 is LQKENI in the germline V gene. V lost 6 bases and J lost 0, with 17 bases in between. The length of the CDR3 is 16 residues. The CDR3 sequence: CASSPGTKSMNTEAFF. The CDR3 DNA follows: TGTGCCAGCTCGCCCGGGACAAAAAGCATGAACACTGAAGCTTTCTTT.

This chain connects TRBV19 to TRBJ2-7; 11 bases are shared with TRBD2. The V and J ends lost 5 bases and 2 bases, in that order; junction bases with no gene match: 8. The CDR3 contains 16 residues. The germline V gene encodes CDR1 LNHDA and CDR2 SQIVND (reference sequence). DNA for the CDR3: TGTGCCAGTAGTCCACAAACTAGCGGGAGTGCCTACGAGCAGTACTTC. As protein: CASSPQTSGSAYEQYF.

The chain couples TRBV6-5 to TRBJ2-7; TRBD2 matches 14 bases. With V trimmed by 6 bases and J by 6 bases, 7 bases remained unmatched. The CDR3 loop spans 15 amino acids. Germline CDR1 and CDR2: MNHEY and SVGAGI. The CDR3 region has the DNA TGTGCCAGCAGCCCCGGGACTAGCGGGAGACGCGAGCAGTACTTC. Protein product: CASSPGTSGRREQYF.

V gene TRBV11-3 combines with J gene TRBJ2-2; perhaps TRBD1 as D (6 bases). In germline, CDR1 is SGHNT, CDR2 YENEEA. The ends were cut back, 6 bases at V and 7 bases at J, with 9 bases in the middle. This CDR3 has 12 residues. CDR3 nucleotide sequence: TGTGCCAGCAGACAAGGGGGCGGGGAGCTGTTTTTT. This encodes CASRQGGGELFF.

This chain connects TRBV19 to TRBJ2-1, with D possibly being TRBD1 (6 bases). V lost 6 bases and J 3 bases, leaving 12 bases between the germline ends. CDR1 and CDR2 (germline): LNHDA, SQIVND (reference sequence). The CDR3 sequence is 14 residues long. Here the CDR3 reads CASSPGRGYNEQFF. The CDR3 nucleotides are TGTGCCAGTAGCCCCGGCAGGGGCTACAATGAGCAGTTCTTC.

V gene TRBV5-6 combines with J gene TRBJ2-1; tentatively, D is TRBD2 (6 bases). In germline, CDR1 is SGHDT, CDR2 YYEEEE. V was trimmed by 7 bases and J by 8 bases, leaving 16 bases between them. The CDR3 extends over 13 amino acids. CDR3 sequence (DNA): TGTGCCAGCCGGGAGATGGGTAGGGATGAGCAGTTCTTC. This sequence encodes CASREMGRDEQFF.

The rearrangement uses TRBV2 and TRBJ1-2; no firm D call. The length of the CDR3 is 13 residues. Germline values: CDR1 SNHLY, CDR2 FYNNEI. V gave up 4 bases and J gave up 7 bases, with 13 bases separating them. The CDR3 region is CASSADIGSGYTF. The CDR3 coding sequence is TGTGCCAGCAGTGCCGACATAGGAAGTGGCTACACCTTC.